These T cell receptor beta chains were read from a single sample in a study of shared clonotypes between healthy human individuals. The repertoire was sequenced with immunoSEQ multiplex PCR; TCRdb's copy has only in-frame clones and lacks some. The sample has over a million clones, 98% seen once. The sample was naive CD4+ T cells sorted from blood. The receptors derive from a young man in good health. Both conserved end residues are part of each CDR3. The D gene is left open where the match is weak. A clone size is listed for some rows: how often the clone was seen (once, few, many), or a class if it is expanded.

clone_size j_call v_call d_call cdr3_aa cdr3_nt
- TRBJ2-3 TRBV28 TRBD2 CASISPGLGFTDTQYF TGTGCCAGCATTTCCCCTGGACTAGGATTCACAGATACGCAGTATTTT
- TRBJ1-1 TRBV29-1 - CSVRTDPNTEAFF TGCAGCGTCCGGACAGATCCGAACACTGAAGCTTTCTTT
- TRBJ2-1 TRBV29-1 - CSVGEGPTSNEQFF TGCAGCGTTGGTGAGGGGCCCACTAGCAATGAGCAGTTCTTC
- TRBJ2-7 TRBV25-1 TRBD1 CASSPDRGISYEQYF TGTGCCAGCAGTCCCGACAGGGGGATTTCCTACGAGCAGTACTTC
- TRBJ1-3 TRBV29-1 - CSVSKAGSGNTIYF TGCAGCGTGTCGAAGGCCGGCTCTGGAAACACCATATATTTT
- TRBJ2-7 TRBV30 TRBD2 CAWRPPGTRSSYEQYF TGTGCCTGGAGACCGCCCGGGACTAGAAGCTCCTACGAGCAGTACTTC
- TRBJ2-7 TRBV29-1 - CSVVDGYYEQYF TGCAGCGTTGTCGACGGATACTACGAGCAGTACTTC
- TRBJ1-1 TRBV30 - CAWTPTLTRGAFF TGTGCCTGGACCCCAACCCTGACCAGAGGAGCTTTCTTT
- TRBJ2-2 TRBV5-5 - CASSASGTELADSTGELFF TGTGCCAGCAGCGCCTCGGGAACGGAGCTAGCAGATAGCACCGGGGAGCTGTTTTTT
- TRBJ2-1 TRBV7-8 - CASSLATGRLNNEQFF TGTGCCAGCAGCTTAGCTACGGGGAGGTTAAACAATGAGCAGTTCTTC
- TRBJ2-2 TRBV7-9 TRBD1 CASSFDRGTTGELFF TGTGCCAGCAGCTTCGACAGGGGGACTACCGGGGAGCTGTTTTTT
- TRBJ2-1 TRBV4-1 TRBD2 CASSQEPGLASYNEQFF TGCGCCAGCAGCCAAGAACCGGGACTAGCGTCCTACAATGAGCAGTTCTTC
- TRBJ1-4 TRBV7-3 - CASSYGQNEKLFF TGTGCCAGCAGCTACGGACAGAATGAAAAACTGTTTTTT
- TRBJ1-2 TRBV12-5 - CASVSGQRTGYTF TGTGCTAGTGTTTCCGGACAGCGGACCGGCTACACCTTC
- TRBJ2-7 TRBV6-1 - CASKDLSYEQYF TGTGCCAGCAAGGACTTGTCCTACGAGCAGTACTTC
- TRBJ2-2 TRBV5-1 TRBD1 CASSLGQGLNTGELFF TGCGCCAGCAGCTTGGGACAGGGATTGAACACCGGGGAGCTGTTTTTT
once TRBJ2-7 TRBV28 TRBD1 CASSRQQGASEQYF TGTGCCAGCAGCCGCCAACAGGGGGCAAGCGAGCAGTACTTC
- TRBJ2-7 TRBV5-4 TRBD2 CASSLVAGTRVYEQYF TGTGCCAGCAGCTTAGTTGCCGGGACTAGAGTCTACGAGCAGTACTTC
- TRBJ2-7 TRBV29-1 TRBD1 CSVRDRGVWEQYF TGCAGCGTGCGGGACAGGGGGGTTTGGGAGCAGTACTTC
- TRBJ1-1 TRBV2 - CASSEGGGGGLRNTEAFF TGTGCCAGCAGTGAAGGGGGCGGAGGGGGACTGAGGAACACTGAAGCTTTCTTT
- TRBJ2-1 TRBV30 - CAWSSRPGYNEQFF TGTGCCTGGAGTAGCAGGCCGGGGTACAATGAGCAGTTCTTC
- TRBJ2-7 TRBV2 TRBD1 CASRQSDRVLYEQYF TGTGCCAGCAGACAATCCGACAGGGTATTATACGAGCAGTACTTC
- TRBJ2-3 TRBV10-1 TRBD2 CASSRTSGRETDTQYF TGCGCCAGCAGCAGAACTAGCGGGAGGGAAACAGATACGCAGTATTTT
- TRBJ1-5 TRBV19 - CASKGVNRLSNQPQHF TGTGCCAGTAAAGGGGTGAACCGGCTTAGCAATCAGCCCCAGCATTTT
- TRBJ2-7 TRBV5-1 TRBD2 CASSPGPPGGHEQYF TGCGCCAGCAGCCCTGGGCCACCGGGAGGCCACGAGCAGTACTTC
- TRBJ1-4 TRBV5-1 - CASSLGTSRPTNEKLFF TGCGCCAGCAGCTTAGGGACAAGTCGCCCAACTAATGAAAAACTGTTTTTT
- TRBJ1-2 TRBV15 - CATSRDRISQGRNYGYTF TGTGCCACCAGCAGAGATCGGATTTCGCAGGGACGTAACTATGGCTACACCTTC
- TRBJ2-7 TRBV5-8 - CASSLYYEQYF TGTGCCAGCAGCCTCTACTACGAGCAGTACTTC
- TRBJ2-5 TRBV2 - CASRRGTEETQYF TGTGCCAGCCGTCGCGGGACGGAAGAGACCCAGTACTTC
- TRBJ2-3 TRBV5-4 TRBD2 CASSLASGVTDTQYF TGTGCCAGCAGCTTGGCTAGCGGGGTCACAGATACGCAGTATTTT
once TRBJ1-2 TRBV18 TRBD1 CASSPNRQGWTNYGYTF TGTGCCAGCTCACCTAACCGACAGGGTTGGACTAACTATGGCTACACCTTC
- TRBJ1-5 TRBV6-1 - CASSEIQGPNRPQHF TGTGCCAGCAGCGAGATTCAGGGCCCAAACCGGCCCCAGCATTTT
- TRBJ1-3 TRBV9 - CASSKTHSPGNTIYF TGTGCCAGCAGTAAAACTCATAGCCCTGGAAACACCATATATTTT
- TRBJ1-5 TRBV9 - CASNSGGNQPQHF TGTGCCAGCAATTCAGGTGGCAATCAGCCCCAGCATTTT
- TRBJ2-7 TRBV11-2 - CASSLDTNAYEQYF TGTGCCAGCAGCTTAGATACTAACGCCTACGAGCAGTACTTC
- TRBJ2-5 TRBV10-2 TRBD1 CASSGFGTGQETQYF TGCGCCAGCAGTGGTTTCGGGACAGGTCAAGAGACCCAGTACTTC
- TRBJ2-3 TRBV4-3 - CASSQDTSSDTQYF TGCGCCAGCAGCCAAGATACTAGTAGCGATACGCAGTATTTT
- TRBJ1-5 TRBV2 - CASTGNSNQPQHF TGTGCCAGCACCGGGAACAGCAATCAGCCCCAGCATTTT
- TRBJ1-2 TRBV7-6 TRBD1 CASEGKTGRNYGYTF TGTGCCAGCGAAGGGAAGACAGGGCGTAACTATGGCTACACCTTC
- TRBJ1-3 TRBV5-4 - CASTLKGRDTIYF TGTGCCAGCACCTTAAAGGGTCGGGACACCATATATTTT
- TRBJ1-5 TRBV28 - CASSFTRGGNQPQHF TGTGCCAGCAGTTTCACGAGGGGGGGCAATCAGCCCCAGCATTTT
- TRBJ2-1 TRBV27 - CASSTARGRYAYNEQFF TGTGCCAGCAGTACTGCTCGGGGAAGATACGCCTACAATGAGCAGTTCTTC
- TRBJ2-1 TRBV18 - CASSPLELEQFF TGTGCCAGCTCACCGTTGGAACTTGAGCAGTTCTTC
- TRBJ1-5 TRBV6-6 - CASRVSNQPQHF TGTGCCAGCAGGGTAAGCAATCAGCCCCAGCATTTT
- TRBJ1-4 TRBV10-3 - CAISVDNEKLFF TGTGCCATCTCCGTAGATAATGAAAAACTGTTTTTT
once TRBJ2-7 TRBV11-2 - CASSLNTWGEQYF TGTGCCAGCAGCTTAAACACTTGGGGCGAGCAGTACTTC